The 20 T cell receptor beta chains below all came from one sample that was sequenced in a study of early T cells in non-severe SARS-CoV-2 infection. Using its own MiXCR run on the 5' RACE reads, TCRdb lists one record per CDR3 protein. The profile shows over 30,000 distinct CDR3 sequences, less than 8% of them singletons. The specimen was whole blood. The origin of the receptors is an adult who was a healthcare worker with PCR-confirmed SARS-CoV-2 infection or an uninfected control (not recorded which).

The sample holds many counts of this clonotype. This sequence joins TRBV29-1 and TRBJ2-1, with D perhaps TRBD1 (6 bases). This CDR3 spans 13 amino acids. From germline, CDR1 is SQVTM and CDR2 ANQGSEA. With 7 bases removed from V and 8 bases from J, the gap between germline ends came to 18 bases. The CDR3 here is CSAGQGTVDEQFF. CDR3 sequence (DNA): TGCAGCGCGGGACAAGGGACGGTTGATGAGCAGTTCTTC.

The sample holds many counts of this clonotype. The V call is TRBV11-2, the J call TRBJ2-3; D could derive from TRBD1 or TRBD2 (6 bases each). From germline, CDR1 is SGHAT and CDR2 FQNNGV. V was trimmed by 5 bases and J by 2 bases, leaving 17 bases between them. There are 16 residues in the CDR3. The CDR3 DNA is TGTGCCAGCAGCGCAGTGGGGGGCCCGTTCACAGATACGCAGTATTTT. This gives the protein CASSAVGGPFTDTQYF. Full variable domain (outside the CDR3, taken from reference TRBV11-2 and TRBJ2-3): EAGVAQSPRYKIIEKRQSVAFWCNPISGHATLYWYQQILGQGPKLLIQFQNNGVVDDSQLPKDRFSAERLKGVDSTLKIQPAKLEDSAVYLCASSAVGGPFTDTQYFGPGTRLTVL.

This clonotype was observed a handful of times. The rearrangement uses TRBV20-1 and TRBJ1-5; D not resolved. The CDR3 runs to 13 residues. V was cut by 6 bases and J by 3 bases, with 12 bases left in between. The V gene's germline CDR1 is DFQATT and CDR2 SNEGSKA (reference sequence). This CDR3 reads CSARLGVNQPQHF. CDR3 DNA sequence: TGCAGTGCCCGGCTTGGGGTCAATCAGCCCCAGCATTTT.

This clonotype was seen ten or more times. The J gene is TRBJ2-6, the V gene TRBV7-9, with D perhaps TRBD1 or TRBD2 (5 bases each). The CDR3 is made up of 19 amino acids. Trimming shortened V by 6 bases and J by 0 bases, and 21 bases separated the two germline ends. Germline lookup yields CDR1 SEHNR and CDR2 FQNEAQ (reference sequence). CDR3 in amino acids: CASSHTDGTLPSGANVLTF. The DNA for the CDR3 is TGTGCCAGCAGTCATACCGACGGGACCCTGCCCTCTGGGGCCAACGTCCTGACTTTC.

This clonotype was recorded a few times. The CDR3 loop is CASSLSYISSGANVLTF. In DNA, the CDR3 is TGTGCCAGCAGTTTATCGTACATCTCATCTGGGGCCAACGTCCTGACTTTC. This chain uses TRBV27 with TRBJ2-6; D is unresolved. The CDR3 has 17 amino acids. Trimming took off 0 bases at V and 1 base at J, with 10 bases between the two ends. Germline V gives CDR1 MNHEY, CDR2 SMNVEV (reference sequence).

The CDR3 DNA follows: TGTGCCAGCAGTGAGGATGGGACCTTTGCTGAAGCTTTCTTT. Amino acids: CASSEDGTFAEAFF. This chain connects TRBV6-4 to TRBJ1-1; D possibly corresponds to TRBD1 (5 bases). CDR1 is MRHNA and CDR2 is SNTAGT in the germline V gene. The CDR3 covers 14 residues. The ends were cut back, 3 bases at V and 6 bases at J, with 14 bases in the middle.

This clonotype was seen at least ten times. The chain links TRBV29-1 to TRBJ2-1; 8 bases align to TRBD1. The CDR3 length is 12 residues. V trimming: 6 bases; J trimming: 6 bases; junction bases outside the gene matches: 4. Germline CDR1 and CDR2: SQVTM and ANQGSEA. CDR3 DNA: TGCAGCGTCCACGGACAGGGCAATGAGCAGTTCTTC. Translating gives CSVHGQGNEQFF.

This clonotype was found many times. The rearrangement uses TRBV20-1 and TRBJ2-1; tentative D call: TRBD2 (7 bases). Germline V gene data show CDR1 as DFQATT and CDR2 as SNEGSKA (reference sequence). Trimming took 3 bases from V and 3 from J, leaving 12 bases between them. The CDR3 covers 14 residues. The CDR3 DNA is TGCAGTGCTAGTGAGGGGGGGAGCTACAATGAGCAGTTCTTC. Translated: CSASEGGSYNEQFF.

This clonotype was found many times. The CDR3 loop is CANQGRANSPLHF. In DNA, the CDR3 is TGTGCCAACCAGGGGAGGGCGAATTCACCCCTCCACTTT. This chain connects TRBV28 to TRBJ1-6, with D perhaps matching TRBD1 (6 bases). Trimming took off 10 bases at V and 7 bases at J, with 14 bases between the two ends. Germline V gene sequence: CDR1 MDHEN, CDR2 SYDVKM. CDR3 length: 13 residues.

This clonotype was observed at least ten times. The rearrangement uses TRBV15 and TRBJ2-2, with D hard to call. There are 14 residues in the CDR3. The ends were cut back, 5 bases at V and 6 bases at J, with 13 bases in the middle. Germline V gene sequence: CDR1 LNHNV, CDR2 YYDKDF (reference sequence). The CDR3 DNA reads TGTGCCACCAGCTTAAGGGTCGACGCCGGGGAGCTGTTTTTT. Protein sequence: CATSLRVDAGELFF.

This clonotype occurred a few times. V is TRBV29-1 and J is TRBJ1-2; 11 positions match TRBD1. CDR3 length: 12 amino acids. The germline V gene has CDR1 SQVTM and CDR2 ANQGSEA. The junction had 4 bases not matched to a gene; V was cut back by 5 bases and J by 8 bases. DNA for the CDR3: TGCAGCGTTCCCCGGACAGGGGGCGGCTACACCTTC. Translating it yields CSVPRTGGGYTF.

This clonotype was observed many times. V usage is TRBV12-3 or TRBV12-4 and J usage is TRBJ2-3, with D perhaps assigned TRBD1 or TRBD2 (5 bases each). This CDR3 is 15 amino acids long. V gave up 3 bases and J gave up 0 bases, with 10 bases separating them. Here the CDR3 DNA reads TGTGCCAGCAGTTTTTTGGGGGATAGCACAGATACGCAGTATTTT. As protein: CASSFLGDSTDTQYF.

This clonotype has a count of ten or more. The chain links TRBV20-1 to TRBJ2-3; 7 bases map to TRBD2. The CDR3 is 15 amino acids. The junction had 4 bases not matched to a gene; V was cut back by 1 base and J by 0 bases. Germline CDR1 reads DFQATT; CDR2 reads SNEGSKA (reference sequence). CDR3 in amino acids: CSARGGLQSTDTQYF. CDR3 bases: TGCAGTGCTAGAGGGGGACTACAGAGCACAGATACGCAGTATTTT.

This clonotype was detected a few times. The chain employs TRBV15 and TRBJ1-1; D might be TRBD1 (6 bases). The CDR3 has 17 residues. V lost 3 bases to trimming and J lost 3 bases, with 20 bases between them. Germline V CDR1 and CDR2: LNHNV, YYDKDF (reference sequence). CDR3 loop: CATSRKQGIGDDTEAFF. As DNA, the CDR3 is TGTGCCACCAGCAGGAAGCAGGGGATCGGGGACGACACTGAAGCTTTCTTT.

This clonotype has ten or more counts. This rearrangement joins TRBV12-3 or TRBV12-4 to TRBJ2-7; TRBD2 matches 12 bases. J was trimmed by 6 bases and V by 5 bases; bases with no gene match: 5. There are 14 residues in the CDR3. The CDR3 spells CASSTSGGSTEQYF. DNA of the CDR3: TGTGCCAGCAGTACTAGCGGGGGGTCGACCGAGCAGTACTTC.

This clonotype has a count of ten or more. This chain joins TRBV20-1 and TRBJ1-6; TRBD1 agrees at 7 bases. The J segment lost 5 bases and the V segment lost 5 bases, leaving 3 bases of the junction unmatched. The V gene's germline CDR1 is DFQATT and CDR2 SNEGSKA (reference sequence). This CDR3 comprises 13 residues. The CDR3 DNA reads TGCAGTGCTTCCGGGACAGATAATTCACCCCTCCACTTT. Translating gives CSASGTDNSPLHF.

In this sample, this clonotype turned up many times. The J gene is TRBJ1-1, the V gene TRBV3-1; D unresolved. Deletions cut 1 base from V and 0 bases from J, with 9 bases between. Germline CDR1 LGHDT, CDR2 YNNKEL (reference sequence). The CDR3 is made up of 15 amino acids. The CDR3 bases are TGTGCCAGCAGCCAAGCGGCCGGCATGAACACTGAAGCTTTCTTT. It encodes CASSQAAGMNTEAFF.

This clonotype was recorded at least ten times. The chain is built from TRBV7-2 and TRBJ1-2, with unresolved D. Per germline, CDR1 SGHTA and CDR2 FQGNSA. This CDR3 has 13 amino acids. V was trimmed by 6 bases and J by 6 bases, leaving 14 bases between them. Written as DNA, the CDR3 is TGTGCCAGCAGGGAAAACAGCGCCCATGGCTACACCTTC. It is translated as CASRENSAHGYTF. The whole variable domain, remainder taken from reference TRBV7-2 and TRBJ1-2, is GAGVSQSPSNKVTEKGKDVELRCDPISGHTALYWYRQSLGQGLEFLIYFQGNSAPDKSGLPSDRFSAERTGGSVSTLTIQRTQQEDSAVYLCASRENSAHGYTFGSGTRLTVV.

The CDR3 protein is CASSSPGTGRQPQHF. The CDR3 DNA reads as TGCGCCAGCAGTTCCCCCGGGACAGGGAGACAGCCCCAGCATTTT. The chain combines TRBV10-2 with TRBJ1-5; 9 bases match TRBD1. Trimming removed 5 bases from V and 7 bases from J; junction bases left unmatched: 9. Germline CDR1 is WSHSY and CDR2 is SAAADI. The CDR3 runs to 15 residues.

In this sample, this clonotype is medium-sized (0.01 to 0.1%). The chain employs TRBV7-2 and TRBJ2-5; TRBD2 matches at 9 bases. The V gene end was trimmed by 1 base and the J gene end by 1 base; junction bases not matched to a gene: 7. The germline CDR1 and CDR2 sequences are SGHTA and FQGNSA. The CDR3 sequence is 17 residues long. The CDR3 bases are TGTGCCAGCAGCTTAGGTCGCGGCGGGGGGGCCCAAGAGACCCAGTACTTC. It translates to CASSLGRGGGAQETQYF.